The sequence of this TCR beta chain was determined in a study of T cell responses to AZD1222 COVID-19 vaccine. Study-level findings and limits: Seropositive at baseline were only a handful of AZD1222 recipients. Close to half of all spike-specific TCRs reportedly target regions of the variants that are unmutated. Repertoire collection took place solely once the T cell response had peaked.

Data came from immunoSEQ multiplex PCR; TCRdb stores just in-frame clones and leaves some out. Among 100,000 or so clones listed, about 86% were seen once. Analysis merged second doses at about 4 or about 12 weeks. The CDR3 has 13 residues. V was pared by 2 bases and J by 1 base, with 5 bases between. The germline V gene has CDR1 SGHNT and CDR2 YENEEA. Comments on this clone: Antigen: not known. The sample has other DNA sequences that encode this CDR3 too.

V and J are TRBV11-3 and TRBJ1-1; D remains ambiguous. The sequence was obtained from an adult who received the AZD1222 COVID-19 vaccine. Sequences were derived from peripheral blood, sampled 28 days after the second AZD1222 dose. The DNA for the CDR3 is TGTGCCAGCAGCTTAAGGGAGAACACTGAAGCTTTCTTT. This gives the protein CASSLRENTEAFF.